The next 12 T cell receptor beta chains were all read from a single sample in a study of blood T cell repertoires in COVID-19. The protocol was immunoSEQ multiplex PCR, while the TCRdb copy is restricted to in-frame clones and leaves out a portion. The sample has more than 350,000 clones; about 88% are singletons. Sequencing was done on a sample of PBMCs or T cells enriched from blood (not recorded which). The receptor source for this set is a woman aged 18-29 years who had been exposed to COVID-19.

The chain carries TRBV11-3 and TRBJ2-2; possible D gene TRBD1, 5 bases. V dropped 3 bases and J dropped 1 base, with 6 bases sitting between them. Germline-derived CDR1 and CDR2 are SGHNT and YENEEA. The CDR3 runs to 14 residues. CDR3 DNA sequence: TGTGCCAGCAGCTTCCAGGGGAACACCGGGGAGCTGTTTTTT. Translation: CASSFQGNTGELFF.

Written as DNA, the CDR3 is TGTGCCAGCAGTTTCAGCGGGGGGGCTTGGGGTGCGCAGTTCTTC. Protein product: CASSFSGGAWGAQFF. The chain is built from TRBV27 and TRBJ2-1; 10 bases are shared with TRBD2. CDR1 is MNHEY and CDR2 is SMNVEV in the germline V gene (reference sequence). Trimming took 3 bases from V and 12 from J; bases not matched to a gene: 11. The CDR3 covers 15 residues.

The gene calls are TRBV18 and TRBJ2-2; 9 positions match TRBD2. Germline CDR1 is KGHSH and CDR2 is LQKENI. V trimming: 6 bases; J trimming: 0 bases; junction bases outside the gene matches: 8. The CDR3 contains 17 residues. CDR3 DNA sequence: TGTGCCAGCTCGCCGGGCTCTAGCGGGGCGAACACCGGGGAGCTGTTTTTT. Translated: CASSPGSSGANTGELFF.

The chain joins TRBV27 to TRBJ1-2, with D perhaps TRBD1 (5 bases). The V end lost 3 bases, the J end lost 2 bases, and 7 bases lay between the germline ends. Germline V gene lookup returns CDR1 MNHEY and CDR2 SMNVEV (reference sequence). This CDR3 region has 13 residues. CDR3 protein: CASSFRVNYGYTF. The CDR3, as DNA: TGTGCCAGCAGTTTCAGGGTAAACTATGGCTACACCTTC.

This clone was seen only once. The chain recombines TRBV15 with TRBJ1-6; D not resolved. Trimming left V 4 bases short and J 5 bases short, with 12 bases between. The CDR3 has 15 amino acids. Germline CDR1 reads LNHNV; CDR2 reads YYDKDF (reference sequence). CDR3 nucleotides: TGTGCCACCAGCACCCTGCGGGCAGATAATTCACCCCTCCACTTT. As protein: CATSTLRADNSPLHF.

V gene TRBV29-1 combines with J gene TRBJ2-3; D may be TRBD2 (7 bases). The germline V gene has CDR1 SQVTM and CDR2 ANQGSEA. V was cut by 4 bases and J by 2 bases, with 13 bases left in between. The CDR3 covers 14 residues. The DNA of the CDR3 is TGCAGCGTTGGTCGGGGGGCTAACACAGATACGCAGTATTTT. Residues: CSVGRGANTDTQYF.

This clone has more than one count but fewer than ten. The V call is TRBV18, the J call TRBJ1-1; D call uncertain. CDR3 size: 15 residues. V shed 2 bases and J shed 1 base, with 11 bases lying between them. Germline V lookup: CDR1 KGHSH, CDR2 LQKENI. CDR3 nucleotides: TGTGCCAGCTCACCAAGGAACGGAGCGAACACTGAAGCTTTCTTT. Translated, it gives CASSPRNGANTEAFF. The complete variable domain, with remaining parts taken from reference TRBV18 and TRBJ1-1, reads NAGVMQNPRHLVRRRGQEARLRCSPMKGHSHVYWYRQLPEEGLKFMVYLQKENIIDESGMPKERFSAEFPKEGPSILRIQQVVRGDSAAYFCASSPRNGANTEAFFGQGTRLTVV.

The chain links TRBV12-3 or TRBV12-4 to TRBJ2-1, with D unclear. Trimming took 3 bases from V and 8 from J, leaving 11 bases between them. The CDR3 is made up of 13 amino acids. The CDR3 DNA sequence: TGTGCCAGCAGTTTCACGAGCAAACATGAGCAGTTCTTC. Its translation: CASSFTSKHEQFF.

A single count supports this clone. The CDR3 is CASSLGERGGALEQFF. The CDR3 nucleotides read TGCGCCAGCAGCTTGGGAGAGCGGGGTGGGGCTTTGGAGCAGTTCTTC. J is TRBJ2-1 and V is TRBV5-1; 7 nucleotides line up with TRBD2. The CDR3 is 16 residues long. From germline, CDR1 is SGHRS and CDR2 YFSETQ. With 0 bases clipped from V and 10 bases from J, the junction kept 13 bases outside the gene matches.

The chain links TRBV20-1 to TRBJ2-7; 10 bases align to TRBD2. V lost 3 bases to trimming and J lost 5 bases; unmatched junction nucleotides: 4. Per germline, CDR1 DFQATT and CDR2 SNEGSKA (reference sequence). The length of the CDR3 is 13 residues. This CDR3 is CSASTSGVHEQYF. CDR3 coding DNA: TGCAGTGCTAGTACTAGCGGGGTGCACGAGCAGTACTTC.

The J gene is TRBJ1-4, the V gene TRBV7-2; possibly TRBD1 for D (6 bases). CDR3 length: 15 residues. Germline assignment: CDR1 SGHTA and CDR2 FQGNSA. With 5 bases removed from V and 3 bases from J, the gap between germline ends came to 13 bases. The CDR3 nucleotides read TGTGCCAGCAGCCGCCGATCAGGGGCTAATGAAAAACTGTTTTTT. Translating it yields CASSRRSGANEKLFF.

The count of this clone is one. The CDR3 protein is CASSLGQANTDTQYF. DNA of the CDR3: TGTGCCAGCAGCTTAGGGCAGGCAAACACAGATACGCAGTATTTT. The gene calls are TRBV7-9 and TRBJ2-3, with D unclear. The CDR3 loop spans 15 amino acids. In germline, CDR1 is SEHNR, CDR2 FQNEAQ (reference sequence). V was pared by 1 base and J by 2 bases, with 10 bases between. Drawing the rest from reference TRBV7-9 and TRBJ2-3, the complete variable domain is DTGVSQNPRHKITKRGQNVTFRCDPISEHNRLYWYRQTLGQGPEFLTYFQNEAQLEKSRLLSDRFSAERPKGSFSTLEIQRTEQGDSAMYLCASSLGQANTDTQYFGPGTRLTVL.